One and the same sample provided the 14 T cell receptor beta chains below, sequenced in a study of blood T cell repertoires in COVID-19. Profiled with immunoSEQ multiplex PCR; TCRdb holds only in-frame clones, not every one. The sample has a few hundred thousand clones; 75% to 90% are singletons. The sample was peripheral blood. The receptors come from a man aged 18-30 years with active or convalescent COVID-19.

V usage is TRBV5-5 and J usage is TRBJ1-5; TRBD1 aligns across 7 bases. CDR1 is SGHKS, CDR2 YYEKEE, per germline (reference sequence). The CDR3 runs to 15 residues. V shed 0 bases, J shed 3 bases, and the junction held 3 bases outside the gene matches. The CDR3 reads CASSLGTGNNQPQHF. The CDR3 DNA reads as TGTGCCAGCAGCTTGGGGACAGGAAACAATCAGCCCCAGCATTTT.

This clone was counted between two and nine times. The chain recombines TRBV19 with TRBJ1-1; D remains unclear. Germline V CDR1 and CDR2: LNHDA, SQIVND (reference sequence). The germline V and J ends were trimmed by 7 bases and 1 base, with 13 bases remaining between them. This CDR3 has 14 residues. The DNA for the CDR3 is TGTGCCAGTATTAGGTCGCAGGCGAACACTGAAGCTTTCTTT. As protein: CASIRSQANTEAFF.

V is TRBV7-8 and J is TRBJ2-1; 7 bases fit TRBD1. This CDR3 has 16 amino acids. Trimming took 5 bases from V and 3 from J; bases not matched to a gene: 10. From germline, CDR1 is SGHVS and CDR2 FQNEAQ. This chain's CDR3 is CASSAVAGTVYNEQFF. Written as DNA, the CDR3 is TGTGCCAGCAGCGCTGTAGCTGGGACAGTCTACAATGAGCAGTTCTTC.

The chain employs TRBV15 and TRBJ2-5; D remains unclear. The V gene's germline CDR1 is LNHNV and CDR2 YYDKDF (reference sequence). This CDR3 is 16 amino acids long. The V and J ends lost 1 base and 0 bases respectively, with 12 bases between them. The CDR3 loop is CATSRAPAGHQETQYF. CDR3 coding DNA: TGTGCCACCAGCAGAGCCCCGGCAGGCCACCAAGAGACCCAGTACTTC.

The J gene is TRBJ1-1, the V gene TRBV6-1, with D unresolved. V was clipped by 2 bases and J by 1 base, with 8 bases between them. The V gene's germline CDR1 is MNHNS and CDR2 SASEGT. The CDR3 extends over 14 amino acids. The CDR3 is CASSELNRNTEAFF. The CDR3 DNA is TGTGCCAGCAGTGAACTAAACAGGAACACTGAAGCTTTCTTT.

V is TRBV10-1 and J is TRBJ1-3; possible D gene TRBD1, 6 bases. Trimming left V 8 bases short and J 0 bases short, with 23 bases between. The CDR3 contains 18 residues. Germline CDR1 and CDR2: WNHNN and SYGVQD (reference sequence). The DNA for the CDR3 is TGCGCCAGCCGCTCAGGGTACCGGGACACTCACTCTGGAAACACCATATATTTT. This codes for CASRSGYRDTHSGNTIYF.

The gene calls are TRBV4-1 and TRBJ2-4, with D unclear. Per germline, CDR1 MGHRA and CDR2 YSYEKL. This CDR3 has 15 residues. V was cut by 3 bases and J by 1 base, with 10 bases left in between. CDR3 bases: TGCGCCAGCAGCCAGTTACCAGTGGCCAAAAACATTCAGTACTTC. Encoded protein: CASSQLPVAKNIQYF.

In its sample, this clone was seen once. The chain's CDR3 is CSVLASGSYEQYF. In DNA form, the CDR3 reads TGCAGCGTTTTGGCTAGCGGCTCCTACGAGCAGTACTTC. The gene calls are TRBV29-1 and TRBJ2-7, with 7 bases aligning to TRBD2. The V gene's germline CDR1 is SQVTM and CDR2 ANQGSEA. The V and J ends lost 5 bases and 0 bases, in that order; junction bases with no gene match: 4. CDR3 length equals 13 residues.

This chain links TRBV9 with TRBJ1-2; 7 nucleotides match TRBD1. Trimming removed 5 bases from V and 12 bases from J; junction bases left unmatched: 7. The germline V gene has CDR1 SGDLS and CDR2 YYNGEE. This CDR3 is built from 11 residues. In DNA, the CDR3 is TGTGCCAGCAGTGCAATTACAGGGGACACCTTC. Amino acid sequence: CASSAITGDTF.

J is TRBJ2-7 and V is TRBV11-2, with 11 bases identical to TRBD2. This CDR3 has 16 amino acids. CDR1 and CDR2 from the germline V gene are SGHAT and FQNNGV. The V segment lost 4 bases and the J segment 7 bases; nucleotides outside the gene matches: 12. CDR3 bases: TGTGCCAGCAGCTCGATTAGCGGGAGGGCATTTCTAGAGCAGTACTTC. Encoded protein: CASSSISGRAFLEQYF.

The chain recombines TRBV7-8 with TRBJ2-7; no clear D. There are 12 residues in the CDR3. The germline V gene encodes CDR1 SGHVS and CDR2 FQNEAQ. Trimming took off 4 bases at V and 2 bases at J, with 6 bases between the two ends. Written as DNA, the CDR3 is TGTGCCAGCAGCTCCCCGGCCTACGAGCAGTACTTC. It translates to CASSSPAYEQYF.

V is TRBV9 and J is TRBJ2-1, with TRBD2 as a possible D gene (6 bases). The CDR3 runs 13 residues. Germline CDR1 SGDLS, CDR2 YYNGEE. The V gene lost 5 bases and the J gene lost 8 bases, with 14 bases spanning the gap. CDR3 DNA: TGTGCCAGCAGGGATCTAGCGACCCATGAGCAGTTCTTC. Translation: CASRDLATHEQFF.

This chain links TRBV7-9 with TRBJ2-7; the match to TRBD1 covers 7 bases. Trimming removed 5 bases from V and 3 bases from J; junction bases left unmatched: 10. CDR3 length: 15 residues. Germline V gene data show CDR1 as SEHNR and CDR2 as FQNEAQ (reference sequence). CDR3 coding DNA: TGTGCCAGCAGCCCGCCCGGGACAGCAGTCTACGAGCAGTACTTC. Encoded protein: CASSPPGTAVYEQYF.

V is TRBV9 and J is TRBJ1-2, with TRBD1 as a possible D gene (6 bases). V was trimmed by 4 bases and J by 4 bases, leaving 17 bases between them. The CDR3 is 15 residues long. Germline CDR1 is SGDLS and CDR2 is YYNGEE. CDR3 nucleotides: TGTGCCAGCAGCCATACACAGGGTAGTGCCTATGGCTACACCTTC. Translated, it gives CASSHTQGSAYGYTF.